Listed below are T cell receptor beta chains from one sample, sequenced in a study of liver allograft versus peripheral blood T cells. TCRdb itself ran the reads through MiXCR, one entry per CDR3 protein. The sample contains 7,500 to 8,500 distinct CDR3 sequences, approximately 19% of which appear only once. Receptors were obtained from a human patient who had a liver transplant. Part of the T cell pool may stem from the graft donor. The CDR3 runs from the conserved cysteine through the conserved F or W. Fields, in order: V gene, J gene, CDR3 protein.

TRBV12-3/TRBV12-4	TRBJ1-1	CASSSTGGGTEAFF
TRBV12-3/TRBV12-4	TRBJ1-1	CASSLGLTEAFF
TRBV10-3	TRBJ1-1	CAISGTGETEAFF
TRBV20-1	TRBJ1-4	CSATDRRGGEKLFF
TRBV30	TRBJ1-6	CAWRAGRDSPLHF
TRBV29-1	TRBJ1-1	CSVLTGDPEAFF
TRBV18	TRBJ1-3	CASSPDVSSGNTIYF
TRBV10-3	TRBJ1-2	CAITGDDYGYTF
TRBV7-2	TRBJ1-2	CASSSRQGADGYTF
TRBV10-3	TRBJ1-3	CAISEEQYRSGNTIYF
TRBV20-1	TRBJ2-7	CSATRQSYEQYF
TRBV30	TRBJ1-2	CACTDREGGYTF
TRBV7-9	TRBJ1-4	CASSSYPDEKLFF
TRBV29-1	TRBJ2-2	CSVEGRATGELFF
TRBV12-3/TRBV12-4	TRBJ1-2	CASSPGTAGYTF
TRBV11-2	TRBJ1-2	CASSSTGVGYTF
TRBV30	TRBJ2-2	CAWGTFNTGELFF
TRBV29-1	TRBJ2-3	CSGLAGTDTQYF
TRBV6-5	TRBJ1-3	CASSYSGSSGNTIYF
TRBV5-4	TRBJ2-3	CASSTTSGSTDTQYF
TRBV5-5	TRBJ1-2	CASSLVGSSGGYTF
TRBV19	TRBJ1-3	CASGSSGNTIYF
TRBV10-3	TRBJ2-7	CAISESMDRGHEQYF
TRBV7-9	TRBJ2-5	CASSLPIFTLGPIQETQYF
TRBV20-1	TRBJ1-2	CSASSALGYGYTF
TRBV19	TRBJ1-2	CASSRAGGGYGYTF
TRBV29-1	TRBJ1-1	CSVEESIAEAFF
TRBV6-6	TRBJ1-1	CASSYAAINTEAFF
TRBV27	TRBJ1-5	CASSPGQGHQPQHF
TRBV6-5	TRBJ1-2	CASSYTRGRRNYGYTF
TRBV20-1	TRBJ1-1	CSARDRQGGRAEAFF
TRBV6-6	TRBJ2-2	CASSFPEGGGELFF
TRBV2	TRBJ1-3	CASSEAMVGVKYF
TRBV15	TRBJ1-5	CATSRESGGRGNQPQHF
TRBV6-2/TRBV6-3	TRBJ1-5	CASSQGTAGQPQHF
TRBV2	TRBJ1-5	CASSGQGRNQPQHF
TRBV20-1	TRBJ1-1	CSAIILNTEAFF
TRBV2	TRBJ1-1	CASVRVYTEAFF
TRBV25-1	TRBJ1-1	CASTGQGEAFF
TRBV7-2	TRBJ1-1	CASSLVLQNTEAFF
TRBV18	TRBJ2-1	CASSPDGNYGYNEQFF
TRBV5-4	TRBJ2-7	CASSWEGYEQYF
TRBV12-3/TRBV12-4	TRBJ2-7	CASSPQGSSYEQYF
TRBV28	TRBJ2-2	CASSLGRGPNTGELFF
TRBV10-2	TRBJ2-7	CASSESGGGARWGAEQYF
TRBV6-6	TRBJ1-4	CASTSRAAGYEKLFF
TRBV7-9	TRBJ1-3	CASSLGGRLGNTIYF
TRBV28	TRBJ2-3	CASSSRQRGVTDTQYF
TRBV6-1	TRBJ2-5	CASSDSTGGRGFQETQYF
TRBV6-5	TRBJ1-6	CASRPFRHPNSPLHF
TRBV6-6	TRBJ2-2	CASSSGGRGTGELFF
TRBV3-1	TRBJ1-4	CASSQWESEKLFF
TRBV2	TRBJ1-2	CASLGQGASYGYTF
TRBV30	TRBJ1-1	CAWSARRIAFF
TRBV2	TRBJ1-2	CASSGEGNRGYTF
TRBV6-1	TRBJ1-5	CASSEAASLVGPQHF
TRBV9	TRBJ1-2	CASSVAPQGGNYGYTF
TRBV6-1	TRBJ1-6	CASSENGNSPLHF
TRBV7-2	TRBJ2-7	CASSLASGFSYEQYF